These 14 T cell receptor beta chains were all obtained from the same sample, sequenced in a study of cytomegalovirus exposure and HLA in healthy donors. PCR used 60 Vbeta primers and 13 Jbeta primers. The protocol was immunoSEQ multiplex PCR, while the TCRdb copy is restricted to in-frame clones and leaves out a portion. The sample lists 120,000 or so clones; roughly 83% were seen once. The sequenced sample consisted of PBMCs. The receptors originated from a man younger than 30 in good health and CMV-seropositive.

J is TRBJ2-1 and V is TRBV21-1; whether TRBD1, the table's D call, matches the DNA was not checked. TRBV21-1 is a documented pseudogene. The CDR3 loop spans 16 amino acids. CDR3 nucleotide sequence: TGTGCCAGCAGCAAAGGGCCGGGGACAGTTTACAATGAGCAGTTCTTC. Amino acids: CASSKGPGTVYNEQFF.

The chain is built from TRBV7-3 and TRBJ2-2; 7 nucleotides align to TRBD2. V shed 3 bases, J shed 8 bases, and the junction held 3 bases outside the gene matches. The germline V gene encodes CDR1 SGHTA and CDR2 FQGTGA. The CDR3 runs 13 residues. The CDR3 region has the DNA TGTGCCAGCAGCTTCGGGGGGTCAGGGGAGCTGTTTTTT. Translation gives CASSFGGSGELFF.

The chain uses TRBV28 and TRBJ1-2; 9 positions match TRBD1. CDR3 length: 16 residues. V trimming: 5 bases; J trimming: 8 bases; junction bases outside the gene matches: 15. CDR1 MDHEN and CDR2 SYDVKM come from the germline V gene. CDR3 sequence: CASSDLNGQGRGGYTF. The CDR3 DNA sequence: TGTGCCAGCAGTGACCTCAATGGACAGGGGAGAGGAGGCTACACCTTC.

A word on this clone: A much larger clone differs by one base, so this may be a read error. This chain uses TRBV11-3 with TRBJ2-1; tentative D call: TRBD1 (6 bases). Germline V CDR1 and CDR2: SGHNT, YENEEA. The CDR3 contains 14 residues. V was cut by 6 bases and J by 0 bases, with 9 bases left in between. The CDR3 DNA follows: TGTGCCAGCAGTTCGGACAGCTCCTACAATGAGCAGTTCTTC. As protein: CASSSDSSYNEQFF.

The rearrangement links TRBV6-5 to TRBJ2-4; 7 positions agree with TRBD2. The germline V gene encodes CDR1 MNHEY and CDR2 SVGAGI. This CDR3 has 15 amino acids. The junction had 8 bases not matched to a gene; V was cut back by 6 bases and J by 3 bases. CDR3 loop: CASRPYGEGKNIQYF. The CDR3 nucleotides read TGTGCCAGCAGACCCTACGGGGAGGGCAAAAACATTCAGTACTTC.

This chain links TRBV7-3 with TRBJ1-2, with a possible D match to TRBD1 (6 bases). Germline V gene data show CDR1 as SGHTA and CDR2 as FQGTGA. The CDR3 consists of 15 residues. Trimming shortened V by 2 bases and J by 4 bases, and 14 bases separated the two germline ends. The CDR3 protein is CASSLDSGQPYGYTF. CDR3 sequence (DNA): TGTGCCAGCAGCTTAGACTCGGGACAACCCTATGGCTACACCTTC.

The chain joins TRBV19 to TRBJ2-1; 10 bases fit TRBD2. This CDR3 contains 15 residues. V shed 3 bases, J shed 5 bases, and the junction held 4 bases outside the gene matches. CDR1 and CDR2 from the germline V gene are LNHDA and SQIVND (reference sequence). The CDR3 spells CASSIASGGHNEQFF. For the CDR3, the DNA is TGTGCCAGTAGTATCGCTAGCGGGGGACACAATGAGCAGTTCTTC. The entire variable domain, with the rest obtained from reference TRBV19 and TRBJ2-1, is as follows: DGGITQSPKYLFRKEGQNVTLSCEQNLNHDAMYWYRQDPGQGLRLIYYSQIVNDFQKGDIAEGYSVSREKKESFPLTVTSAQKNPTAFYLCASSIASGGHNEQFFGPGTRLTVL.

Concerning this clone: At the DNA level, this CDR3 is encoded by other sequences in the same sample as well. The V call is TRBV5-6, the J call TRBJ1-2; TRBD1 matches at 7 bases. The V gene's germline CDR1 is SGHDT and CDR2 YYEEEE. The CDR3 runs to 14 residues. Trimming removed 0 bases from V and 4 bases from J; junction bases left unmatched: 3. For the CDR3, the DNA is TGTGCCAGCAGCTTGGGACAGGGATCCTATGGCTACACCTTC. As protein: CASSLGQGSYGYTF.

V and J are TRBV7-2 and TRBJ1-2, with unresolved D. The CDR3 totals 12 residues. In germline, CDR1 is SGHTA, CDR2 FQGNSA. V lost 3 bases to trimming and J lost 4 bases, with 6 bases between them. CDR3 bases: TGTGCCAGCAGCTTCTGGAGCTATGGCTACACCTTC. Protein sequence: CASSFWSYGYTF. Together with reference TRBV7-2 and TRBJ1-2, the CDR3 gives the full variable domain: GAGVSQSPSNKVTEKGKDVELRCDPISGHTALYWYRQSLGQGLEFLIYFQGNSAPDKSGLPSDRFSAERTGGSVSTLTIQRTQQEDSAVYLCASSFWSYGYTFGSGTRLTVV.

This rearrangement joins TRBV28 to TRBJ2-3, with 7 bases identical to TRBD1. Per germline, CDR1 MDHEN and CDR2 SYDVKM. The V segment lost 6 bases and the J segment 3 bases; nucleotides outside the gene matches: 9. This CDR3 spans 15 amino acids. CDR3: CASSLQGKRTDTQYF. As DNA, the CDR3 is TGTGCCAGCAGCCTACAGGGGAAAAGAACAGATACGCAGTATTTT. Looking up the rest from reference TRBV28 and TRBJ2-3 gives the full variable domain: DVKVTQSSRYLVKRTGEKVFLECVQDMDHENMFWYRQDPGLGLRLIYFSYDVKMKEKGDIPEGYSVSREKKERFSLILESASTNQTSMYLCASSLQGKRTDTQYFGPGTRLTVL.

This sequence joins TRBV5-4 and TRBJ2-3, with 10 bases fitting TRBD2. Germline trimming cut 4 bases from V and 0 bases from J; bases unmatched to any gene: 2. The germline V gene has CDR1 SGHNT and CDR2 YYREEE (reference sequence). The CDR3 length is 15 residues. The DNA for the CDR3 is TGTGCCAGCAGCCAAGCGGGGGGGAGCACAGATACGCAGTATTTT. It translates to CASSQAGGSTDTQYF.

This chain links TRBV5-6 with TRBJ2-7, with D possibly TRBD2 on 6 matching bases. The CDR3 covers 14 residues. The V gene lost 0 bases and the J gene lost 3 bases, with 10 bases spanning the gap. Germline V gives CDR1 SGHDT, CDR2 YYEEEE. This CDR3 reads CASSLGLGGYEQYF. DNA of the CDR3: TGTGCCAGCAGCTTGGGATTGGGGGGCTACGAGCAGTACTTC.

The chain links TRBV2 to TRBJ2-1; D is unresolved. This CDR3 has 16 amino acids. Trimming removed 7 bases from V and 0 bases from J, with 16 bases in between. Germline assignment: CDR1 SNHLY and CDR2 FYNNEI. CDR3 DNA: TGTGCCAGCACCCGCCTAGAGACGAGCTCCTACAATGAGCAGTTCTTC. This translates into CASTRLETSSYNEQFF. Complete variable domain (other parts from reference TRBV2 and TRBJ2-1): EPEVTQTPSHQVTQMGQEVILRCVPISNHLYFYWYRQILGQKVEFLVSFYNNEISEKSEIFDDQFSVERPDGSNFTLKIRSTKLEDSAMYFCASTRLETSSYNEQFFGPGTRLTVL.

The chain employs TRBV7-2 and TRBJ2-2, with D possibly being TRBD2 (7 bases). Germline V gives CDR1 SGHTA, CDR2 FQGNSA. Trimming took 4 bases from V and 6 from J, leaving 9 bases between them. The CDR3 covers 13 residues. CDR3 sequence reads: CASSSGGPGELFF. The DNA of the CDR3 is TGTGCCAGCAGCTCGGGGGGCCCCGGGGAGCTGTTTTTT.